The clone carrying this T cell receptor beta chain was detected ten times or more. Its antigen remains unidentified. Arm-PCR of CDR3 regions with iRepertoire HTBI primers generated TCR beta libraries. TCRdb re-analysed the multiplex PCR reads in MiXCR, keeping a single row per CDR3 protein. This sample has over 500,000 distinct CDR3 sequences, with about 16% found just once. CDR1 is SQVTM, CDR2 ANQGSEA, per germline. The V and J ends lost 7 bases and 8 bases, in that order; junction bases with no gene match: 5. The CDR3 covers 13 residues. The sample comes from a study of regulatory T cells in long-lasting Graves disease. Study results and caveats: Under persistent disease, TRBV28, TRBJ1-2 and TRBJ2-5 were used preferentially.

Noted time point: newly diagnosed GD, antithyroid drugs for less than 3 months. Scientists built the TCR library using RNA that was extracted from PBMCs. The sample was also linked to a second study, of T cells in Graves' hyperthyroidism and ophthalmopathy. This second study notes: The definition of stable Graves' hyperthyroidism was no ophthalmopathy progression within 18 months. Ophthalmopathy was distinguished from stable hyperthyroidism by 13 V-J signatures.

This TCR was sampled from a man younger than 35 with Graves disease. V gene TRBV29-1 combines with J gene TRBJ2-2, with 12 bases that match TRBD2. Sequences were derived from peripheral blood mononuclear cells (PBMCs), sampled at new diagnosis, from a patient treated with antithyroid drugs. The CDR3 region is CSGRTSGVGELFF. Here the CDR3 DNA reads TGCAGCGGACGGACTAGCGGGGTGGGGGAGCTGTTTTTT.